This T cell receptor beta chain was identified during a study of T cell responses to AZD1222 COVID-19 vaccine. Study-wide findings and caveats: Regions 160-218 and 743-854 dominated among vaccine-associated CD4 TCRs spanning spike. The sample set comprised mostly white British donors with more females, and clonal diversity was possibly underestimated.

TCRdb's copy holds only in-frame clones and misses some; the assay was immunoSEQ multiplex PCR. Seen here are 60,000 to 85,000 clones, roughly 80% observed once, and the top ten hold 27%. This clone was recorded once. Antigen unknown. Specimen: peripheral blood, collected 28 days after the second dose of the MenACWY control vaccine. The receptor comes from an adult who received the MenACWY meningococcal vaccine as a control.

CDR3 coding DNA: TGCGCCAGCAGCCACCAACAGGGGCTGGGAATGAACACTGAAGCTTTCTTT. It yields the protein CASSHQQGLGMNTEAFF. This chain uses TRBV4-1 with TRBJ1-1, with 7 bases matching TRBD1. CDR3 length equals 17 residues. CDR1 and CDR2 from the germline V gene are MGHRA and YSYEKL. Unmatched junction bases numbered 10, after V lost 3 bases and J lost 0 bases.